The source of this TCR beta chain is a study of CD8 T cells in Susac syndrome. V gave up 0 bases and J gave up 5 bases; unmatched junction bases: 2. The CDR3 is 15 residues long. Germline CDR1 is MNHEY and CDR2 is SVGEGT. TCR beta was sequenced from blood CD8+ and CD4+ T cells. The RNA, about 0.45 to 1 ug, was put through reverse transcription using random hexamers. TCRdb recomputed calls from the immunoSEQ multiplex PCR reads with MiXCR, one row per CDR3 protein. The sample has 50,000 to 55,000 distinct CDR3 sequences, 95% seen once. V gene TRBV6-2 or TRBV6-3 combines with J gene TRBJ2-5, with 11 positions matching TRBD2. The sequenced sample consisted of CD8+ T cells from PBMCs. The TCR sequence derives from a human donor with Susac syndrome. The CDR3 DNA reads as TGTGCCAGCAGTTACTCTCTAGCGGGGGGTGAGACCCAGTACTTC. Amino acid sequence: CASSYSLAGGETQYF.